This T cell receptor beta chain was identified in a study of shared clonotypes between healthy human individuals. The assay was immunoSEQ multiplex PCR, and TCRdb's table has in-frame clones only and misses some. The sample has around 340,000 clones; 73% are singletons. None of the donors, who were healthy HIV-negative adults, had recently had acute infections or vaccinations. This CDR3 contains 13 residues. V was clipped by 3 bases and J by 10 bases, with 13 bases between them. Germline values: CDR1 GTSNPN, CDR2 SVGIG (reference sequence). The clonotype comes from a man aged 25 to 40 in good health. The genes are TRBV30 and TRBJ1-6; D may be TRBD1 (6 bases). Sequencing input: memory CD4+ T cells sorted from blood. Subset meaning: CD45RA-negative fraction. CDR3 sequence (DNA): TGTGCCTGGAGGTTGACAGGACCATCACCCCTCCACTTT. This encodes CAWRLTGPSPLHF.